These T cell receptor beta chains were read from a single sample in a study of early T cells in non-severe SARS-CoV-2 infection. TCRdb redid the calling of the 5' RACE reads with MiXCR, one entry per CDR3 protein. The table has some 49,000 distinct CDR3 sequences, approximately 4.1% seen once. Specimen: whole blood. The source of these receptors is an adult who was a healthcare worker with PCR-confirmed SARS-CoV-2 infection or an uninfected control (not recorded which). CDR3s include the opening cysteine and the closing phenylalanine or tryptophan. The D gene is left open where the match is weak. Size values are once, few and many counts, or a class for expanded clones, and some rows have none.

size	V	length	D	J	DNA	CDR3
-	TRBV2	12	-	TRBJ2-7	TGTGCCAGCCACGCGGCGATTTACGAGCAGTACTTC	CASHAAIYEQYF
many	TRBV7-3	13	-	TRBJ2-1	TGTGCCAGCAGCTTATGGTCCCACAATGAGCAGTTCTTC	CASSLWSHNEQFF
many	TRBV20-1	16	-	TRBJ1-4	TGCAGTGCAGAACAGGGATTGGGGGCGACGGGTGAAAAACTGTTTTTT	CSAEQGLGATGEKLFF
many	TRBV9	16	TRBD2	TRBJ2-1	TGTGCCAGCAGCGTTGGACTAGCGGAAGCCTACAATGAGCAGTTCTTC	CASSVGLAEAYNEQFF
many	TRBV4-3	13	-	TRBJ2-5	TGCGCCAGCAGCCAAGAATCTGGAGAGACCCAGTACTTC	CASSQESGETQYF
-	TRBV2	14	-	TRBJ1-3	TGTGCCAGCAGGCGGACAGACTCTGGAAACACCATATATTTT	CASRRTDSGNTIYF
few	TRBV5-6	15	TRBD2	TRBJ2-2	TGTGCCAGCAGCCGCGGGACTAGCAACACCGGGGAGCTGTTTTTT	CASSRGTSNTGELFF
many	TRBV20-1	14	TRBD2	TRBJ2-7	TGCAGTGCTAGAGATAGCGGGGGGTCCTACGAGCAGTACTTC	CSARDSGGSYEQYF
many	TRBV6-5	16	TRBD2	TRBJ2-3	TGTGCCAGCAGTTACCGAGCGGGACGATCCACAGATACGCAGTATTTT	CASSYRAGRSTDTQYF
many	TRBV6-2/TRBV6-3	16	TRBD2	TRBJ2-1	TGTGCCAGCAGTTCCATAACTAGCGGGAGAAGTACTGAGCAGTTCTTC	CASSSITSGRSTEQFF
many	TRBV6-2/TRBV6-3	12	-	TRBJ2-7	TGTGCCAGCAGTTACGCTGCCTACGAGCAGTACTTC	CASSYAAYEQYF
many	TRBV7-2	13	-	TRBJ2-2	TGTGCCAGCAGCTTAGTCCTCCCCGGGGAGCTGTTTTTT	CASSLVLPGELFF
many	TRBV27	12	-	TRBJ2-7	TGTGCCAGCAGTTCCCCAACCGGGACACGGAACTTC	CASSSPTGTRNF
many	TRBV20-1	16	-	TRBJ2-5	TGCAGTGCTTCAGAGGTAACAGGCTACTCTCAAGAGACCCAGTACTTC	CSASEVTGYSQETQYF
many	TRBV6-6	16	-	TRBJ1-1	TGTGCCAGCAGTTACGATCCCCGGACACTGAACACTGAAGCTTTCTTT	CASSYDPRTLNTEAFF
many	TRBV7-6	18	TRBD2	TRBJ2-7	TGTGCCAGCAGCCCATTAATTTTGGTAGCGGGAGGTTCCTACGAGCAGTACTTC	CASSPLILVAGGSYEQYF
many	TRBV7-2	16	TRBD2	TRBJ2-5	TGTGCCAGCAGCTCCAGACTAGCGGGAGGACAAGAGACCCAGTACTTC	CASSSRLAGGQETQYF
few	TRBV2	14	TRBD2	TRBJ2-1	TGTGCCAGCGGGACTAGCGGGAGTGTCAATGAGCAGTTCTTC	CASGTSGSVNEQFF
many	TRBV7-8	16	TRBD2	TRBJ2-3	TGTGCCAGCAGCCACGGGGCGGGGGGCCCCACAGATACGCAGTATTTT	CASSHGAGGPTDTQYF
many	TRBV19	14	-	TRBJ2-7	TGTGCCAGTATTGCAGGGGACGCCCCCTACGAGCAGTACTTC	CASIAGDAPYEQYF
-	TRBV7-9	11	-	TRBJ2-3	TGTGCCGGTGAGGAGGCAGATACGCAGTATTTT	CAGEEADTQYF
many	TRBV6-5	18	TRBD2	TRBJ2-5	TGTGCCAGCAGGGCCGGGACTAGCGGGGGAGGGCTCCAAGAGACCCAGTACTTC	CASRAGTSGGGLQETQYF
many	TRBV20-1	14	-	TRBJ1-4	TGCAGTGCTAGAACGGGCCCCTTCAGGGAAAAACTGTTTTTT	CSARTGPFREKLFF
many	TRBV29-1	12	TRBD1	TRBJ2-7	TGCAGCGCCGGACAGGGAGGATACGAGCAGTACTTC	CSAGQGGYEQYF
few	TRBV11-2	16	TRBD2	TRBJ2-3	TGTGCCAGCAGTTCGACTAGCGGGGGGGCCTCAGATACGCAGTATTTT	CASSSTSGGASDTQYF
few	TRBV20-1	16	-	TRBJ2-5	TGCAGTGCTAGAGATTATAGAGAACACCCGGGAGAGACCCAGTACTTC	CSARDYREHPGETQYF
-	TRBV4-1	15	TRBD1	TRBJ1-3	TGCGCCAGCAGCCAAGAAGACAGGGCTGGAAACACCATATATTTT	CASSQEDRAGNTIYF
many	TRBV12-3/TRBV12-4	15	TRBD1	TRBJ2-7	TGTGCCAGCAGTTCCCGGACAGGTAGCTCCTACGAGCAGTACTTC	CASSSRTGSSYEQYF
many	TRBV19	13	TRBD1	TRBJ2-7	TGTGCCAGTAGACAAGGCACAGGGGGCGAGCAGTACTTC	CASRQGTGGEQYF
many	TRBV5-1	16	-	TRBJ1-4	TGCGCCAGCAGCCCCCGAAACGGACGTAAGAATGAAAAACTGTTTTTT	CASSPRNGRKNEKLFF
many	TRBV20-1	13	-	TRBJ1-5	TGCAGTGCTAGGGCCCAGGCCAATCAGCCCCAGCATTTT	CSARAQANQPQHF
many	TRBV19	13	-	TRBJ1-6	TGTGCCAGTAGTGTACGGAAGGAAGGACCCCTCCACTTT	CASSVRKEGPLHF
once	TRBV4-1	14	-	TRBJ2-3	TGCGCCAGCAGCCGAGAGACTAGCACAGATACGCAGTATTTT	CASSRETSTDTQYF
many	TRBV20-1	15	TRBD2	TRBJ2-1	TGCAGTGCCCTGGGACTAGCGGGGGTTTACAATGAGCAGTTCTTC	CSALGLAGVYNEQFF
many	TRBV20-1	14	-	TRBJ2-2	TGCAGTGCTAGAGACCAGGGCAGGGTCGGGGAGCTGTTTTTT	CSARDQGRVGELFF
many	TRBV10-3	14	-	TRBJ2-7	TGTGCCATCAGTGAGTCGAGGGGGAAGTACGAGCAGTACTTC	CAISESRGKYEQYF
-	TRBV11-2	16	TRBD2	TRBJ2-5	TGTGCCAGCAGCCCAGGGACTAGCGGTCCCCAAGAGACCCAGTACTTC	CASSPGTSGPQETQYF
many	TRBV6-6	14	TRBD1	TRBJ2-1	TGTGCCAGCAGCCGGACAGGGGCCAACAATGAGCAGTTCTTC	CASSRTGANNEQFF
many	TRBV12-3/TRBV12-4	13	-	TRBJ1-1	TGTGCCAGCAGTTTGTTCCAGAACACTGAAGCTTTCTTT	CASSLFQNTEAFF